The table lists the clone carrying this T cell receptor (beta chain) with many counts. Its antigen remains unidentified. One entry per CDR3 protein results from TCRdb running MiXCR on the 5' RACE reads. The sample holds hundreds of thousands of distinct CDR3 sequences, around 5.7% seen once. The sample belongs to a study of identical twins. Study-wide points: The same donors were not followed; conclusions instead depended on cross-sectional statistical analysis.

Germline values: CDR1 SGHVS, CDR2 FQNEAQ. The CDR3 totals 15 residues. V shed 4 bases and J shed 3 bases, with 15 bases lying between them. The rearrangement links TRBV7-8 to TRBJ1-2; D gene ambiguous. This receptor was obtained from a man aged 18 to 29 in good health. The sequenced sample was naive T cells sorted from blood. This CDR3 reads CASSSRTPRHYGYTF. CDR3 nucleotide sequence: TGTGCCAGCAGCTCAAGGACCCCCAGACACTATGGCTACACCTTC.